This T cell receptor (beta chain) is drawn from a study of T cell repertoires in cytomegalovirus infection. About the research overall: Public signatures in TCR beta pointed to CMV infection and matching HLA type. Notes on the study in general: Cumulative public TCR beta family frequency identified carriers of CMV plus the relevant HLA.

This CDR3 comprises 16 residues. Germline values: CDR1 MNHNY, CDR2 SVGAGI (reference sequence). V lost 0 bases, J lost 0 bases, and 3 bases stayed unmatched. TCRdb re-analysed the reads in MiXCR, keeping a single row per CDR3 protein. The sample contains some 180,000 distinct CDR3 sequences, approximately 19% of which appear only once. This clonotype occurred many times. Its antigen remains unidentified. The receptor comes from a human donor in good health (CMV status not recorded). Some clones in this sample may be carry-over from other donors' samples. The chain has TRBV6-6 and TRBJ2-7; 9 nucleotides align to TRBD1. The sequencing sample was made of PBMCs. The chain's CDR3 is CASSYSRTGDSYEQYF. The CDR3 nucleotides are TGTGCCAGCAGTTACTCGAGGACAGGGGACTCCTACGAGCAGTACTTC.